This entry features one TCR beta chain sequence. The method was immunoSEQ multiplex PCR; TCRdb's version includes in-frame clones alone and lacks a portion of them. Altogether 150,000 to 200,000 clones are present, around 85% being singletons, with the ten largest covering approximately 9.8%. The CDR3 runs to 14 residues. From germline, CDR1 is SGHRS and CDR2 YFSETQ. The ends were cut back, 1 base at V and 8 bases at J, with 10 bases in the middle. The data were taken from a study of blood T cell repertoires in COVID-19. The V call is TRBV5-1, the J call TRBJ1-6, with a weak D call TRBD1 (6 bases). The TCR sequence derives from a woman older than 75 with acute or convalescent COVID-19. The sample was peripheral blood. CDR3 region: CASSLTGRDSPLHF. The CDR3 coding sequence is TGCGCCAGCAGCTTGACAGGGAGGGATTCACCCCTCCACTTT.